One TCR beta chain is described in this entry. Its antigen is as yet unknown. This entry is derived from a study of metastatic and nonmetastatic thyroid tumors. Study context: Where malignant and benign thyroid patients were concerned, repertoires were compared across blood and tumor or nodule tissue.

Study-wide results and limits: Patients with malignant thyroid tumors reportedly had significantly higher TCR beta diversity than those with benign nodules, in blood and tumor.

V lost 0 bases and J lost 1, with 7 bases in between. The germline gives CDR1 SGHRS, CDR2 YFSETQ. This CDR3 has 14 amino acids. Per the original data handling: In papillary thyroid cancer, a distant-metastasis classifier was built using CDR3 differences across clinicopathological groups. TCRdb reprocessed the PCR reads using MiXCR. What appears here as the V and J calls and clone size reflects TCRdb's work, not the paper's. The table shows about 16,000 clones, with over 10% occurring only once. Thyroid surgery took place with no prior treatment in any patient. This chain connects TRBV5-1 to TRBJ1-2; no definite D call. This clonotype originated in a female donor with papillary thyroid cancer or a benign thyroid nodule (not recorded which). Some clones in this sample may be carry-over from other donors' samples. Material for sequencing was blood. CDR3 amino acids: CASSLEGVNYGYTF. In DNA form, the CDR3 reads TGCGCCAGCAGCTTGGAAGGCGTTAACTATGGCTACACCTTC. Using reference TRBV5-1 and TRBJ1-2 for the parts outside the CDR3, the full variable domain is KAGVTQTPRYLIKTRGQQVTLSCSPISGHRSVSWYQQTPGQGLQFLFEYFSETQRNKGNFPGRFSGRQFSNSRSEMNVSTLELGDSALYLCASSLEGVNYGYTFGSGTRLTVV.